These 31 T cell receptor beta chains originate from one sample sequenced in a study of CD8+CD57+ T cells in acquired aplastic anemia. TCR beta VDJ combinations and CDR3 sequences were profiled from genomic DNA. TCRdb re-derived calls from the reads in MiXCR, one entry per CDR3 protein. The table includes under 200,000 distinct CDR3 sequences, around 45% detected once. Specimen: sorted CD4+, CD8+, or CD8+CD57+ T cells (not recorded which) from PBMCs. These receptors were collected from a human donor in good health.

This clonotype was observed many times. The CDR3 coding sequence is TGTGCCAGCAGCGTAGCAGGGGGTGGTGGGGAGACCCAGTACTTC. This codes for CASSVAGGGGETQYF. This chain uses TRBV9 with TRBJ2-5; TRBD1 matches 7 bases. The CDR3 has 15 residues. The J segment lost 5 bases and the V segment lost 0 bases, leaving 7 bases of the junction unmatched. The germline V gene encodes CDR1 SGDLS and CDR2 YYNGEE.

The chain is built from TRBV24-1 and TRBJ2-5; D not certain. The CDR3 sequence is 16 residues long. Germline V gives CDR1 KGHDR, CDR2 SFDVKD. The ends were cut back, 4 bases at V and 0 bases at J, with 14 bases in the middle. CDR3 in amino acids: CATSDPDGPYQETQYF. The DNA of the CDR3 is TGTGCCACCAGTGACCCCGACGGGCCCTACCAAGAGACCCAGTACTTC.

The chain uses TRBV3-1 and TRBJ1-3, with 9 bases identical to TRBD1. The CDR3 extends over 17 amino acids. The V gene's germline CDR1 is LGHDT and CDR2 YNNKEL (reference sequence). V lost 0 bases and J lost 0; bases outside the gene matches: 3. The CDR3 protein is CASSQDPGQGSGNTIYF. The CDR3 DNA follows: TGTGCCAGCAGCCAAGACCCGGGACAGGGCTCTGGAAACACCATATATTTT.

The chain employs TRBV15 and TRBJ1-3; D possibly corresponds to TRBD1 (5 bases). The CDR3 sequence is 14 residues long. Germline lookup yields CDR1 LNHNV and CDR2 YYDKDF (reference sequence). V was shortened by 1 base and J by 7 bases, with 11 bases between the two germline ends. The CDR3 DNA reads TGTGCCACCAGCAGAGGTCAGGGATTGAACACCATATATTTT. Amino acids: CATSRGQGLNTIYF.

There are many counts of this clonotype. The chain combines TRBV19 with TRBJ2-3, with D hard to call. The CDR3 length is 13 residues. Trimming shortened V by 6 bases and J by 1 base, and 8 bases separated the two germline ends. Germline V lookup: CDR1 LNHDA, CDR2 SQIVND (reference sequence). The CDR3 protein is CASRRTGTDTQYF. The CDR3 bases are TGTGCCAGTAGGAGGACCGGCACAGATACGCAGTATTTT.

A remark on this clonotype: Possible read error: a much larger clone is one base away. This chain joins TRBV4-2 and TRBJ2-1; TRBD2 aligns across 11 bases. Per germline, CDR1 LGHNA and CDR2 YNFKEQ. V was clipped by 4 bases and J by 4 bases; unmatched bases: 6. The CDR3 runs to 16 residues. CDR3 DNA: TGTGCCAGCAGCCCCCGCAGACTAGCGGGATACAATGAGCAGTTCTTC. It translates to CASSPRRLAGYNEQFF.

This clonotype was counted only a few times. J is TRBJ2-2 and V is TRBV28, with D unclear. The V end was cut by 5 bases, the J end by 6 bases, with 10 bases between. The length of the CDR3 is 13 residues. From germline, CDR1 is MDHEN and CDR2 SYDVKM. The CDR3 DNA sequence: TGTGCCAGCAGTCTTTCTAGACCCGGGGAGCTGTTTTTT. It yields the protein CASSLSRPGELFF. The variable domain in full, with the rest retrieved from reference TRBV28 and TRBJ2-2, is DVKVTQSSRYLVKRTGEKVFLECVQDMDHENMFWYRQDPGLGLRLIYFSYDVKMKEKGDIPEGYSVSREKKERFSLILESASTNQTSMYLCASSLSRPGELFFGEGSRLTVL.

This clonotype was counted ten times or more. V is TRBV29-1 and J is TRBJ1-1; D remains unclear. The germline V and J ends were trimmed by 5 bases and 7 bases, with 14 bases remaining between them. The germline V gene has CDR1 SQVTM and CDR2 ANQGSEA. This CDR3 has 12 amino acids. Here the CDR3 reads CSVFRAHIEAFF. In DNA, the CDR3 is TGCAGCGTTTTTCGGGCGCACATTGAAGCTTTCTTT. Drawing the rest from reference TRBV29-1 and TRBJ1-1, the complete variable domain is SAVISQKPSRDICQRGTSLTIQCQVDSQVTMMFWYRQQPGQSLTLIATANQGSEATYESGFVIDKFPISRPNLTFSTLTVSNMSPEDSSIYLCSVFRAHIEAFFGQGTRLTVV.

This chain connects TRBV29-1 to TRBJ2-1; perhaps TRBD2 as D (5 bases). The germline CDR1 and CDR2 sequences are SQVTM and ANQGSEA. Trimming removed 4 bases at V and 4 bases at J, with 14 bases between. The CDR3 has 14 residues. This CDR3 reads CSVGLSGIYNEQFF. As DNA, the CDR3 is TGCAGCGTTGGGCTATCGGGGATTTACAATGAGCAGTTCTTC.

The chain links TRBV10-3 to TRBJ1-6, with D possibly TRBD1 on 5 matching bases. Trimming pared 6 bases from V and 10 bases from J, leaving 13 bases between. Germline CDR1 and CDR2: ENHRY and SYGVKD. The CDR3 has 13 residues. CDR3 in amino acids: CAISPGIGSPLHF. DNA for the CDR3: TGTGCCATCAGCCCAGGGATTGGGTCACCCCTCCACTTT.

The chain recombines TRBV14 with TRBJ2-5, with 10 positions matching TRBD1. The CDR3 is 14 residues long. Germline V gives CDR1 SGHDN, CDR2 FVKESK. Trimming took 4 bases from V and 4 from J; bases not matched to a gene: 3. CDR3 DNA sequence: TGTGCCAGCAGCCCGTGGACAGGGGGAGAGACCCAGTACTTC. This encodes CASSPWTGGETQYF.

V usage is TRBV19 and J usage is TRBJ2-7; 10 nucleotides align to TRBD2. J was trimmed by 6 bases and V by 4 bases; bases with no gene match: 6. CDR1 is LNHDA, CDR2 SQIVND, per germline (reference sequence). The CDR3 has 14 residues. The CDR3 loop is CASSTLAGVVEQYF. In DNA, the CDR3 is TGTGCCAGTAGTACCCTAGCGGGAGTTGTCGAGCAGTACTTC.

The J gene is TRBJ1-5, the V gene TRBV5-1, with D possibly TRBD1 on 5 matching bases. This CDR3 has 14 residues. Germline CDR1 SGHRS, CDR2 YFSETQ. Trimming removed 0 bases from V and 6 bases from J, with 10 bases in between. In DNA form, the CDR3 reads TGCGCCAGCAGCTTGGTCGGGGGGGGTCAGCCCCAGCATTTT. Translation gives CASSLVGGGQPQHF.

In its sample, this clonotype was seen many times. The rearrangement joins TRBV16 to TRBJ1-2; D is perhaps TRBD1 (5 bases). Trimming shortened V by 0 bases and J by 7 bases, and 15 bases separated the two germline ends. The CDR3 covers 15 residues. Germline lookup yields CDR1 KGHSY and CDR2 FQNENV. The CDR3 reads CASSQSRRGELGYTF. In DNA, the CDR3 is TGTGCCAGCAGCCAATCGAGGAGGGGCGAGCTTGGCTACACCTTC.

This clonotype was seen a single time. The chain is built from TRBV10-3 and TRBJ1-1; D gene unclear. This CDR3 contains 12 residues. The germline gives CDR1 ENHRY, CDR2 SYGVKD. V lost 3 bases and J lost 3, with 5 bases in between. In DNA form, the CDR3 reads TGTGCCATCAGTGATATTCACACTGAAGCTTTCTTT. Its protein product is CAISDIHTEAFF.

This clonotype was seen repeatedly, ten times or more. This chain links TRBV29-1 with TRBJ1-2; D unclear. The germline V gene has CDR1 SQVTM and CDR2 ANQGSEA. The V and J ends lost 6 bases and 2 bases respectively, with 4 bases between them. The CDR3 runs 10 residues. The CDR3 sequence is CSVGNYGYTF. CDR3 bases: TGCAGCGTCGGAAACTATGGCTACACCTTC.

This clonotype came up a few times. The chain uses TRBV20-1 and TRBJ2-7; 9 bases map to TRBD1. CDR3 length equals 11 residues. J was trimmed by 11 bases and V by 2 bases; bases with no gene match: 4. In germline, CDR1 is DFQATT, CDR2 SNEGSKA (reference sequence). The CDR3 sequence is CSARRQGEEYF. The CDR3 coding sequence is TGCAGTGCTAGAAGACAGGGGGAAGAGTACTTC.

About this clonotype: This may be a read error: a much more frequent sequence differs by one nucleotide. V is TRBV4-1 and J is TRBJ2-7; 7 nucleotides align to TRBD1. Germline CDR1 and CDR2: MGHRA and YSYEKL. The CDR3 spans 16 residues. In DNA, the CDR3 is TGCGCCAGCAGCCAAGACCAACAGGGGATACCCTACGAGCGGTACTTC. Residues: CASSQDQQGIPYERYF.

The CDR3 region is CASSDAGATDYEQYF. Here the CDR3 DNA reads TGTGCCAGCAGTGATGCGGGGGCCACCGACTACGAGCAGTACTTC. V and J are TRBV2 and TRBJ2-7; tentative D call: TRBD2 (7 bases). This CDR3 contains 15 residues. Germline-derived CDR1 and CDR2 are SNHLY and FYNNEI. The V end was cut by 3 bases, the J end by 3 bases, with 15 bases between.

This clonotype has ten or more counts. The chain recombines TRBV5-5 with TRBJ2-2, with D tentatively TRBD2 (5 bases). Germline V gene sequence: CDR1 SGHKS, CDR2 YYEKEE (reference sequence). The CDR3 has 14 amino acids. Trimming left V 0 bases short and J 6 bases short, with 9 bases between. For the CDR3, the DNA is TGTGCCAGCAGCTTGGCCTCGGGGTCCGGGGAGCTGTTTTTT. Its translation: CASSLASGSGELFF.

This clonotype was counted at least ten times. CDR3: CASSLDSYGYTF. The CDR3, as DNA: TGTGCCAGCAGCCTAGACAGCTATGGCTACACCTTC. The chain carries TRBV5-4 and TRBJ1-2; a weak D match, TRBD1 (5 bases). Trimming stripped 4 bases from V and 4 bases from J, with 8 bases between. Per the germline V gene, CDR1 is SGHNT and CDR2 is YYREEE (reference sequence). The CDR3 runs to 12 residues.

This chain connects TRBV9 to TRBJ1-1; D is possibly TRBD1 (6 bases). The CDR3 spans 12 residues. Trimming shortened V by 5 bases and J by 9 bases, and 14 bases separated the two germline ends. CDR1 and CDR2 from the germline V gene are SGDLS and YYNGEE. The CDR3 here is CASRDETGQAFF. DNA for the CDR3: TGTGCCAGCAGGGATGAGACAGGACAAGCTTTCTTT.

J is TRBJ2-2 and V is TRBV28; no clear D. CDR1 and CDR2 from the germline V gene are MDHEN and SYDVKM. The CDR3 totals 12 residues. Trimming shortened V by 5 bases and J by 6 bases, and 7 bases separated the two germline ends. CDR3: CASSPSPGELFF. Written as DNA, the CDR3 is TGTGCCAGCAGTCCTTCCCCCGGGGAGCTGTTTTTT. Looking up the rest from reference TRBV28 and TRBJ2-2 gives the full variable domain: DVKVTQSSRYLVKRTGEKVFLECVQDMDHENMFWYRQDPGLGLRLIYFSYDVKMKEKGDIPEGYSVSREKKERFSLILESASTNQTSMYLCASSPSPGELFFGEGSRLTVL.

This chain uses TRBV24-1 with TRBJ2-3; 7 bases are a match to TRBD2. CDR3 length equals 15 residues. V lost 5 bases, J lost 2 bases, and 6 bases stayed unmatched. Germline CDR1 and CDR2: KGHDR and SFDVKD. CDR3 residues: CATSAGGGLTDTQYF. The CDR3 coding sequence is TGTGCCACCAGTGCGGGGGGAGGGCTCACAGATACGCAGTATTTT.

V is TRBV5-1 and J is TRBJ1-1; D gene ambiguous. The germline gives CDR1 SGHRS, CDR2 YFSETQ. The CDR3 sequence is 13 residues long. Trimming took off 3 bases at V and 4 bases at J, with 10 bases between the two ends. CDR3 amino acids: CASSSTSGTEAFF. The CDR3, as DNA: TGCGCCAGCAGCTCAACTAGCGGCACTGAAGCTTTCTTT.

Ten or more counts support this clonotype. The V call is TRBV6-1, the J call TRBJ1-2, with TRBD1 identical over 10 bases. V dropped 6 bases and J dropped 5; count of bases not matched to a gene: 3. The CDR3 spans 13 residues. Germline CDR1 is MNHNS and CDR2 is SASEGT. The CDR3 sequence: CASSPDRGYGYTF. CDR3 sequence (DNA): TGTGCCAGCAGCCCGGACAGGGGGTATGGCTACACCTTC.

Many counts were recorded for this clonotype. The V call is TRBV5-1, the J call TRBJ2-7, with TRBD1 matching 7 bases. Unmatched junction bases numbered 3, after V lost 4 bases and J lost 2 bases. Germline assignment: CDR1 SGHRS and CDR2 YFSETQ. The CDR3 has 13 amino acids. CDR3 in amino acids: CASSVTGAYEQYF. In DNA, the CDR3 is TGCGCCAGCAGCGTAACAGGGGCCTACGAGCAGTACTTC. Drawing the rest from reference TRBV5-1 and TRBJ2-7, the complete variable domain is KAGVTQTPRYLIKTRGQQVTLSCSPISGHRSVSWYQQTPGQGLQFLFEYFSETQRNKGNFPGRFSGRQFSNSRSEMNVSTLELGDSALYLCASSVTGAYEQYFGPGTRLTVT.

There are many counts of this clonotype. The chain uses TRBV7-3 and TRBJ2-5; 9 bases agree with TRBD2. CDR3 size: 16 residues. The V and J ends lost 6 bases and 5 bases, in that order; junction bases with no gene match: 13. Germline values: CDR1 SGHTA, CDR2 FQGTGA. CDR3 sequence reads: CASSSRPSAGGETQYF. The DNA of the CDR3 is TGTGCCAGCAGTTCCAGGCCTAGCGCGGGAGGGGAGACCCAGTACTTC. Full variable domain (missing parts from reference TRBV7-3 and TRBJ2-5): GAGVSQTPSNKVTEKGKYVELRCDPISGHTALYWYRQSLGQGPEFLIYFQGTGAADDSGLPNDRFFAVRPEGSVSTLKIQRTERGDSAVYLCASSSRPSAGGETQYFGPGTRLLVL.

This chain joins TRBV7-8 and TRBJ2-5, with 10 bases identical to TRBD2. Per germline, CDR1 SGHVS and CDR2 FQNEAQ. Trimming removed 3 bases from V and 0 bases from J; junction bases left unmatched: 7. CDR3 length equals 17 residues. CDR3 sequence (DNA): TGTGCCAGCAGCTTTTGGCTAGCGGGGGCGTACCAAGAGACCCAGTACTTC. It codes for CASSFWLAGAYQETQYF. The variable domain in full, completed from reference TRBV7-8 and TRBJ2-5, reads GAGVSQSPRYKVAKRGQDVALRCDPISGHVSLFWYQQALGQGPEFLTYFQNEAQLDKSGLPSDRFFAERPEGSVSTLKIQRTQQEDSAVYLCASSFWLAGAYQETQYFGPGTRLLVL.

This clonotype was seen ten or more times. The V and J genes are TRBV18 and TRBJ2-5; weak D call: TRBD2 (6 bases). The CDR3 totals 13 residues. The V gene lost 3 bases and the J gene lost 5 bases, with 10 bases spanning the gap. Germline values: CDR1 KGHSH, CDR2 LQKENI. The CDR3 loop is CASSPPGRETQYF. As DNA, the CDR3 is TGTGCCAGCTCACCCCCAGGGAGGGAGACCCAGTACTTC.

The chain employs TRBV6-5 and TRBJ2-3, with 8 nucleotides matching TRBD2. The CDR3 covers 15 residues. The germline gives CDR1 MNHEY, CDR2 SVGAGI. After removal of 7 bases from V and 1 base from J, the junction contained 7 bases not matched to a gene. CDR3 protein: CASNSGREGTDTQYF. The CDR3 DNA follows: TGTGCCAGCAATTCGGGGCGGGAGGGCACAGATACGCAGTATTTT.